The 7 T cell receptor beta chains below come from one sample, sequenced in a study of vaccination effects on CD4 cells after COVID-19. Their antigens are not known. TCRdb's table, derived via immunoSEQ multiplex PCR, lists solely in-frame clones and lacks some. The profile shows around 69,000 clones, around 85% of them singletons. Isolation of CD4+ T cells took place after ten to eleven days of culture. Two doses of BNT162b2 or mRNA-1273 vaccine were administered to participants. Sequences were derived from CD4+ T cells from PBMCs cultured without peptide, sampled after COVID-19 vaccination. Receptors originate from a human donor who received a COVID-19 vaccine.

A remark on this clone: Germline is not matched at one junction end, which may reflect a read error. The chain recombines TRBV6-2 or TRBV6-3 with TRBJ2-2, with D perhaps matching TRBD1 or TRBD2 (5 bases each). Germline loops: CDR1 MNHEY, CDR2 SVGEGT. This CDR3 is 14 amino acids long. CDR3 nucleotides: TGTGCCAGCAGTCCGCGGGCCACATTGGGGGTGCTGTTTTTT. Translated: CASSPRATLGVLFF.

The V and J genes are TRBV6-5 and TRBJ2-7; TRBD2 might be the D (5 bases). The CDR3 contains 14 residues. Per germline, CDR1 MNHEY and CDR2 SVGAGI. V lost 6 bases, J lost 2 bases, and 14 bases lay in between. The CDR3 protein is CASSRRGGPYEQYV. CDR3 coding DNA: TGTGCCAGCAGCCGACGAGGAGGTCCCTACGAGCAGTACGTC.

In its sample, this clone was seen once. The chain has TRBV9 and TRBJ1-2; TRBD1 is a possible D gene (5 bases). Per the germline V gene, CDR1 is SGDLS and CDR2 is YYNGEE. The CDR3 spans 15 residues. Deletions cut 4 bases from V and 3 bases from J, with 16 bases between. CDR3 in DNA: TGTGCCAGCAGCCCCCGTAGTGGGGGAGACTATGGCTACACCTTC. It translates to CASSPRSGGDYGYTF.

V gene TRBV28 combines with J gene TRBJ2-7, with a possible D match to TRBD1 (6 bases). V was clipped by 3 bases and J by 6 bases, with 18 bases between them. The germline CDR1 and CDR2 sequences are MDHEN and SYDVKM. The CDR3 runs to 15 residues. Here the CDR3 DNA reads TGTGCCAGCAGTTTGTCCCGGACACCCAGGGGCGAGCAGTACGTC. As protein: CASSLSRTPRGEQYV.

V usage is TRBV10-1 and J usage is TRBJ2-5, with 7 nucleotides matching TRBD1. CDR1 WNHNN and CDR2 SYGVQD come from the germline V gene (reference sequence). This CDR3 has 13 amino acids. V lost 9 bases and J lost 2; bases outside the gene matches: 6. CDR3 bases: TGCGCCAGTAGTAACAGGGGTCAAGAGACCCAGTACTTC. Amino acid sequence: CASSNRGQETQYF.

Comments on this clone: This sample also contains other DNA sequences that code for the same CDR3. The chain links TRBV7-2 to TRBJ1-5, with D uncertain. Germline values: CDR1 SGHTA, CDR2 FQGNSA. This CDR3 spans 13 amino acids. V gave up 1 base and J gave up 0 bases, with 1 base separating them. The CDR3 nucleotides are TGTGCCAGCAGCTTAGTTAGCAATCAGCCCCAGCATTTT. This codes for CASSLVSNQPQHF.

This chain uses TRBV28 with TRBJ2-3; the D is unclear. V was trimmed by 7 bases and J by 0 bases, leaving 8 bases between them. CDR3 length equals 13 residues. From germline, CDR1 is MDHEN and CDR2 SYDVKM. DNA for the CDR3: TGTGCCAGCAATGGGGATAGCACAGATACGCAGTATTTT. Its translation is CASNGDSTDTQYF.